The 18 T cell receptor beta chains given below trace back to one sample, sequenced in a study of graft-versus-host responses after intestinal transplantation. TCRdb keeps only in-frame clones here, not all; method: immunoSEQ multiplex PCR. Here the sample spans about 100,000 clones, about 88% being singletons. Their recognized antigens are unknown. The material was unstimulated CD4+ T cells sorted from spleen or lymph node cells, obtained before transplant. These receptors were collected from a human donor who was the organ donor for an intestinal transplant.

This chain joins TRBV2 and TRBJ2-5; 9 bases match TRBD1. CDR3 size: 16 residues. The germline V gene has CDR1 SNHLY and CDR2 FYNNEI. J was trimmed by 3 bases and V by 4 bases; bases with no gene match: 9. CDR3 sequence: CASSGRTGARKETQYF. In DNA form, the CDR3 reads TGTGCCAGCAGTGGCCGGACAGGGGCCCGTAAAGAGACCCAGTACTTC.

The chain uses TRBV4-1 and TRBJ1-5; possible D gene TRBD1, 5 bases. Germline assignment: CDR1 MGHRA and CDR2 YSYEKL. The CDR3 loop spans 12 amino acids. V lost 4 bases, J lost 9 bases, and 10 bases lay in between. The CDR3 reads CASSRGVGPQHF. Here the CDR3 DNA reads TGCGCCAGCAGCCGAGGGGTAGGGCCCCAGCATTTT.

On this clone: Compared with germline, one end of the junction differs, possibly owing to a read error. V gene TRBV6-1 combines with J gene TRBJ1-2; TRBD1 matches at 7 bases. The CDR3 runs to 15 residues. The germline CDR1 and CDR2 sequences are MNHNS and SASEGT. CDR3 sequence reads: CACRGQPTTNYGYTF. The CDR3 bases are TGTGCCTGCAGGGGACAGCCGACCACTAACTATGGCTACACCTTC.

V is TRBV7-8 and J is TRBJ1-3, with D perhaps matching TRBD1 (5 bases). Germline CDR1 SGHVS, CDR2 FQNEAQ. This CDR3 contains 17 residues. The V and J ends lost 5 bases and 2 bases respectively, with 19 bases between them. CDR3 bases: TGTGCCAGCAGCCCCCTACGCACAGGCTCAACTGGAAACACCATATATTTT. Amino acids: CASSPLRTGSTGNTIYF.

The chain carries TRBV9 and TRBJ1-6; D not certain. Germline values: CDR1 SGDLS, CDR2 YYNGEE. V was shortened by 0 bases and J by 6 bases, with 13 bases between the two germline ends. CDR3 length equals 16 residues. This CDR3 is CASSVAAGVLNSPLHF. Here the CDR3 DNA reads TGTGCCAGCAGCGTAGCGGCCGGGGTTCTTAATTCACCCCTCCACTTT. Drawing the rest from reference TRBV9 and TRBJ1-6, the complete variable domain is DSGVTQTPKHLITATGQRVTLRCSPRSGDLSVYWYQQSLDQGLQFLIQYYNGEERAKGNILERFSAQQFPDLHSELNLSSLELGDSALYFCASSVAAGVLNSPLHFGNGTRLTVT.

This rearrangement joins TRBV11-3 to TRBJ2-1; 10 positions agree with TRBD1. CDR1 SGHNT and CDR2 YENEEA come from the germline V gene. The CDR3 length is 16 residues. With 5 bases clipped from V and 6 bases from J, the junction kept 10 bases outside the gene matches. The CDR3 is CASSSTGTGAFNEQFF. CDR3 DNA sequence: TGTGCCAGCAGCAGTACCGGGACAGGGGCCTTCAATGAGCAGTTCTTC. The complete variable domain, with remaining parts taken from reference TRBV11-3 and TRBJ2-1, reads EAGVVQSPRYKIIEKKQPVAFWCNPISGHNTLYWYLQNLGQGPELLIRYENEEAVDDSQLPKDRFSAERLKGVDSTLKIQPAELGDSAVYLCASSSTGTGAFNEQFFGPGTRLTVL.

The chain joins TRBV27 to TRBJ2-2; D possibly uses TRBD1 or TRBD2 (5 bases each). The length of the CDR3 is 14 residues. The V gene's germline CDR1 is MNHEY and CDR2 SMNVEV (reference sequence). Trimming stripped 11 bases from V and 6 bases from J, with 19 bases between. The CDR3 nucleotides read TGTGCCCCGCTTGAGGGGCCCGGCGCCGGGGAGCTGTTTTTT. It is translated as CAPLEGPGAGELFF.

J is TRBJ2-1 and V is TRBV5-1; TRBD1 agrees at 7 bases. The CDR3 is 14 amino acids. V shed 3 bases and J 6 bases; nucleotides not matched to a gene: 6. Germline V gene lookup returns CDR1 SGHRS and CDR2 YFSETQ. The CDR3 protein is CASSSGQPINEQFF. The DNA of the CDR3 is TGCGCCAGCAGCTCGGGACAGCCTATCAATGAGCAGTTCTTC.

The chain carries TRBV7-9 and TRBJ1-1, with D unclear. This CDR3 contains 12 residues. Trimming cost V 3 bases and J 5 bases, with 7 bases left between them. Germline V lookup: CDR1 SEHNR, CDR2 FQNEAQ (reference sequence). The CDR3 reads CASSFPGTEAFF. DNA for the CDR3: TGTGCCAGCAGCTTTCCGGGGACTGAAGCTTTCTTT.

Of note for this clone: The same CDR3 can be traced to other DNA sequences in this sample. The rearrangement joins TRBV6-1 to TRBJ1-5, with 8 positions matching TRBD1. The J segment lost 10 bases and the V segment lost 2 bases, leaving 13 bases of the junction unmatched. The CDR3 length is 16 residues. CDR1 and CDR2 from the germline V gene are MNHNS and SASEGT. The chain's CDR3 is CASSEQGAGGRQPQHF. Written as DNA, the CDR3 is TGTGCCAGCAGTGAACAGGGCGCAGGGGGCAGGCAACCCCAGCATTTT.

CDR3 protein: CSVEDYATSPNEQFF. The CDR3 nucleotides read TGCAGCGTTGAAGATTACGCGACTTCCCCCAATGAGCAGTTCTTC. The chain links TRBV29-1 to TRBJ2-1; D not resolved. CDR1 is SQVTM and CDR2 is ANQGSEA in the germline V gene. The CDR3 contains 15 residues. V dropped 0 bases and J dropped 6 bases, with 15 bases sitting between them.

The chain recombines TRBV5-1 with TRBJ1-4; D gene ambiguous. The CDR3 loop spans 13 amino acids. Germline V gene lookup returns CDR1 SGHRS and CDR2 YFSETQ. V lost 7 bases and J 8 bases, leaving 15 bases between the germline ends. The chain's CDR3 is CASGSSGAEKLFF. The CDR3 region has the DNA TGCGCCAGCGGCTCCTCGGGAGCCGAAAAACTGTTTTTT. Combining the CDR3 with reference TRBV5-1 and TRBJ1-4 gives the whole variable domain KAGVTQTPRYLIKTRGQQVTLSCSPISGHRSVSWYQQTPGQGLQFLFEYFSETQRNKGNFPGRFSGRQFSNSRSEMNVSTLELGDSALYLCASGSSGAEKLFFGSGTQLSVL.

CDR3 sequence reads: CASRADANTGELFF. CDR3 sequence (DNA): TGTGCCAGCAGGGCGGATGCGAACACCGGGGAGCTGTTTTTT. The chain is built from TRBV2 and TRBJ2-2; D remains ambiguous. Germline V gives CDR1 SNHLY, CDR2 FYNNEI. The CDR3 runs 14 residues. The V and J ends lost 6 bases and 0 bases respectively, with 8 bases between them.

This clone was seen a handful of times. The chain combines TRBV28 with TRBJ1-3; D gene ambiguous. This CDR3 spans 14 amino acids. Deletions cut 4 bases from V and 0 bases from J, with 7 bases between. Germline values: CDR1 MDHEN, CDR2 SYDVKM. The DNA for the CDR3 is TGTGCCAGCAGTTATGGGGTCTCTGGAAACACCATATATTTT. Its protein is CASSYGVSGNTIYF.

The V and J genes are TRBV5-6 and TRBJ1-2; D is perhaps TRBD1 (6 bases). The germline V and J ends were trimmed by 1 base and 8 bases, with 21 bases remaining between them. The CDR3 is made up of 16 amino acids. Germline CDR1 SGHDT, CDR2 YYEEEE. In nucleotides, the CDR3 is TGTGCCAGCAGCTTGCCTCATCCGGACAGTTTTGGCGGCTACACCTTC. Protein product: CASSLPHPDSFGGYTF.

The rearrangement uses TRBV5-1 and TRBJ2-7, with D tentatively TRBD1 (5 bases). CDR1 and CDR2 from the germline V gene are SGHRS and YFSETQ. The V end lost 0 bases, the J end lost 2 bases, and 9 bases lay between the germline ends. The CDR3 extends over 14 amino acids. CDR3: CASSLVTATYEQYF. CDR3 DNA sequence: TGCGCCAGCAGCTTGGTGACAGCTACCTACGAGCAGTACTTC.

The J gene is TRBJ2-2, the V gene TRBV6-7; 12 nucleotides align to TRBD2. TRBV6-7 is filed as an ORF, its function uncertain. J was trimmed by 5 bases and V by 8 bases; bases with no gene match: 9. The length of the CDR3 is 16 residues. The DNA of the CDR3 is TGTGCCAGCCCTGGGCGACTAGCGGGGGATACCGGGGAGCTGTTTTTT. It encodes CASPGRLAGDTGELFF.

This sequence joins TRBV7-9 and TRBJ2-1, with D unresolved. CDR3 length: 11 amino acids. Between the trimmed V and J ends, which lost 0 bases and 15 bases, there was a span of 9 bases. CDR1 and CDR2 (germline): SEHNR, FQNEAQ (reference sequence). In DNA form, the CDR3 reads TGTGCCAGCAGCTTAGCAAGTCACCCGTTCTTC. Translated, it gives CASSLASHPFF. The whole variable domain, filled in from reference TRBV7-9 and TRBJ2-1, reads DTGVSQNPRHKITKRGQNVTFRCDPISEHNRLYWYRQTLGQGPEFLTYFQNEAQLEKSRLLSDRFSAERPKGSFSTLEIQRTEQGDSAMYLCASSLASHPFFGPGTRLTVL.